A single sample is the source of the 9 T cell receptor beta chains below, sequenced in a study of CXCR3-negative and CXCR3-positive naive CD8 T cells. Libraries of TRB cDNA were made by 5' RACE and carried UMIs. After re-calling the 5' RACE reads, TCRdb lists one entry per CDR3 protein, DNA absent. The repertoire table contains 5,000 to 6,500 distinct CDR3 sequences. The specimen was naive CXCR3- CD8+ T cells from blood. Subset reported: CD45RO-CCR7+CD27+CD95- naive CD8+ T cells lacking CXCR3 (TNR3-). Every receptor here comes from a human donor in good health. Some clones in this sample may be carry-over from other donors' samples.

The chain couples TRBV4-3 to TRBJ1-2; as DNA is missing, the TRBD1 call by TCRdb cannot be tested. Germline V gene data show CDR1 as LGHNA and CDR2 as YSLEER. The CDR3 contains 15 residues. The chain's CDR3 is CASSQGGQGNYGYTF.

This clonotype registers medium-sized by frequency. This chain links TRBV7-6 with TRBJ2-1. The CDR3 has 16 amino acids. Germline CDR1 is SGHVS and CDR2 is FNYEAQ. The CDR3 protein is CASSVGTSASYNEQFF.

This clonotype counts as medium-sized by frequency. The rearrangement links TRBV2 to TRBJ2-2; no DNA is available, so the TRBD1 call from TCRdb remains unchecked. The V gene's germline CDR1 is SNHLY and CDR2 FYNNEI. There are 16 residues in the CDR3. CDR3 amino acids: CASSSGFAPTFGELFF. The full variable domain, rest sourced from reference TRBV2 and TRBJ2-2, is EPEVTQTPSHQVTQMGQEVILRCVPISNHLYFYWYRQILGQKVEFLVSFYNNEISEKSEIFDDQFSVERPDGSNFTLKIRSTKLEDSAMYFCASSSGFAPTFGELFFGEGSRLTVL.

The J gene is TRBJ2-7, the V gene TRBV21-1; the TCRdb call, TRBD1, lacks DNA for checking. TRBV21-1 is a known pseudogene. This CDR3 contains 13 residues. The CDR3 loop is CASRRDRPYEQYF.

The chain combines TRBV5-1 with TRBJ1-1; TCRdb's D gene call, TRBD1, goes unchecked for lack of DNA. The CDR3 has 14 amino acids. From germline, CDR1 is SGHRS and CDR2 YFSETQ. CDR3: CASSVGTDNTEAFF. Variable domain in full (rest from reference TRBV5-1 and TRBJ1-1): KAGVTQTPRYLIKTRGQQVTLSCSPISGHRSVSWYQQTPGQGLQFLFEYFSETQRNKGNFPGRFSGRQFSNSRSEMNVSTLELGDSALYLCASSVGTDNTEAFFGQGTRLTVV.

CDR3 residues: CSVEPGRSAGYTF. The rearrangement links TRBV29-1 to TRBJ1-2; TCRdb gives TRBD1 as the D gene, but with no DNA this cannot be confirmed. Germline-derived CDR1 and CDR2 are SQVTM and ANQGSEA. The CDR3 runs 13 residues.

Considering frequency, this clonotype is medium-sized. The CDR3 loop is CSYWGGGETQYF. This chain joins TRBV29-1 and TRBJ2-5; TCRdb proposes TRBD2, but this gene call is untestable without DNA. The CDR3 consists of 12 residues. Germline CDR1 is SQVTM and CDR2 is ANQGSEA.

The genes are TRBV29-1 and TRBJ1-1. CDR1 and CDR2 (germline): SQVTM, ANQGSEA. This CDR3 region has 11 residues. This CDR3 reads CSVGDTTAAFF.

This CDR3 is CATSSPGQGINEQFF. The chain joins TRBV15 to TRBJ2-1; the TRBD1 assignment by TCRdb is unverifiable without DNA. CDR1 LNHNV and CDR2 YYDKDF come from the germline V gene (reference sequence). The length of the CDR3 is 15 residues.